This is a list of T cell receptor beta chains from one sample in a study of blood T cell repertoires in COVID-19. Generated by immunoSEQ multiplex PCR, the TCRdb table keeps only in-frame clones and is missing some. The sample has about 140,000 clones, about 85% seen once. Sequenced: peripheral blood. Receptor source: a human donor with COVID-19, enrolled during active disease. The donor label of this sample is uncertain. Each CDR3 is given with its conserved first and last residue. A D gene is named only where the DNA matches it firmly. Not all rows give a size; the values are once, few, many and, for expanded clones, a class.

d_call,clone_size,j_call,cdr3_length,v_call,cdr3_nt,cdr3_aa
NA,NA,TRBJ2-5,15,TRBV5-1,TGCGCCAGCAGCCCGCTGTCTGGGCGGGAAGAGACCCAGTACTTC,CASSPLSGREETQYF
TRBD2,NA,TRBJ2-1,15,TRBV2,TGTGCCAGCAGAATGACTAGCGGGACCCACAATGAGCAGTTCTTC,CASRMTSGTHNEQFF
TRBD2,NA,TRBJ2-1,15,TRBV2,TGTGCCAGCAGTGAATCGCCAGCGGGAGGCGATGAGCAGTTCTTC,CASSESPAGGDEQFF
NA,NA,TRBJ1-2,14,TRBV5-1,TGCGCCAGCAGCCCCGCGGGGGCTAACTATGGCTACACCTTC,CASSPAGANYGYTF
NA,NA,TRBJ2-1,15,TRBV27,TGTGCCAGCAGTTTATCTAGAGGCTCCTACAATGAGCAGTTCTTC,CASSLSRGSYNEQFF
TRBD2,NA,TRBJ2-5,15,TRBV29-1,TGCAGCGCTGGGACTAGCGGGAAGTACCAAGAGACCCAGTACTTC,CSAGTSGKYQETQYF
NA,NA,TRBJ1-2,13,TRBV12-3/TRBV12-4,TGTGCCAGCAGTTTTTACAGGAACTATGGCTACACCTTC,CASSFYRNYGYTF
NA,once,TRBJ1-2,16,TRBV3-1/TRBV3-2,TGTGCCAGCAGCCAAGGTGAGGGCGGAGGTAACTATGGCTACACCTTC,CASSQGEGGGNYGYTF
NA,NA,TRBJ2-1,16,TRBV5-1,TGCGCCAGCAGCCCGACAGCTGGACCAGCCGCCAATGAGCAGTTCTTC,CASSPTAGPAANEQFF
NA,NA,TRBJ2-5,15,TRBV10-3,TGTGCCATCAGTACGGCGCGGGGATCCCAAGAGACCCAGTACTTC,CAISTARGSQETQYF
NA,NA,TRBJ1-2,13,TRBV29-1,TGCAGCGTTCACGATCAGGGTTGGGGTGGCTACACCTTC,CSVHDQGWGGYTF
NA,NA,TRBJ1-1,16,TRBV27,TGTGCCAGCCCCAGGGCAGGAACCCGTCGTGAGACTGAAGCTTTCTTT,CASPRAGTRRETEAFF
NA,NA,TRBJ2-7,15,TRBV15,TGTGCCACCAGCAGAGATCACGGTGACTCCTACGAGCAGTACTTC,CATSRDHGDSYEQYF
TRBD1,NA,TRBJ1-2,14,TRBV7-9,TGTGCCAGCAGCCAGGGGGGTTTCGACTATGGCTACACCTTC,CASSQGGFDYGYTF
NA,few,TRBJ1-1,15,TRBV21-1,TGTGCCAGCAGACCGGGACAAATTCAGAACACTGAAGCTTTCTTT,CASRPGQIQNTEAFF
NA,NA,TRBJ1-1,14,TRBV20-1,TGCAGTGCTAGTCAGGGTGCGATGAACACTGAAGCTTTCTTT,CSASQGAMNTEAFF
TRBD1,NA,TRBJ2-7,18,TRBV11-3,TGTGCCAGCAGCGGGCCGAGGTTAGGACAGGGTTTTCTCTACGAGCAGTACTTC,CASSGPRLGQGFLYEQYF
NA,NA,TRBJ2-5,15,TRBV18,TGTGCCAGCTCACCACCGGGGAGGCTACAAGAGACCCAGTACTTC,CASSPPGRLQETQYF
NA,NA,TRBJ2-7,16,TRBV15,TGTGCCACCAGCCGTCTTCGACAGGGAGGCCTCTACGAGCAGTACTTC,CATSRLRQGGLYEQYF
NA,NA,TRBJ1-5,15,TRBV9,TGTGCCAGCAGCGTGTCAGGGGAAGTTGGTCAGCCCCAGCATTTT,CASSVSGEVGQPQHF
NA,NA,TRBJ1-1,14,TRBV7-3,TGTGCCAGCAGCTTAACCGGAGCGAACACTGAAGCTTTCTTT,CASSLTGANTEAFF
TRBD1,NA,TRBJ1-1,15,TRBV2,TGTGCCAGCAGTGGGACAGGGGGCCTGGACACTGAAGCTTTCTTT,CASSGTGGLDTEAFF
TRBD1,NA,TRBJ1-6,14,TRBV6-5,TGTGCCAGCAGTTACTCGGGACAGAATTCACCCCTCCACTTT,CASSYSGQNSPLHF
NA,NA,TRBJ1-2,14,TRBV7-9,TGTGCCAGCAGCTTAAACGGAGCTAACTATGGCTACACCTTC,CASSLNGANYGYTF
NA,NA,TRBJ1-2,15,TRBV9,TGTGCCAGCAGCCTGACGACAGGAGATAACTATGGCTACACCTTC,CASSLTTGDNYGYTF
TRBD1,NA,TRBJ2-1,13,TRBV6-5,TGTGCCAGCACTGGACAGGAACAATATGAGCAGTTCTTC,CASTGQEQYEQFF
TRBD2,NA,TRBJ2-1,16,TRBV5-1,TGCGCCAGCAGCTTAGGGCTAGCGGGAGGGCCAGGTGAGCAGTTCTTC,CASSLGLAGGPGEQFF
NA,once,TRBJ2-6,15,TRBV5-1,TGCGCCAGCAGCTTGGAGGGGTCTGGGGCCAACGTCCTGACTTTC,CASSLEGSGANVLTF
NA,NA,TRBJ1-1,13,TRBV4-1,TGCGCCAGCAGCTTCCAAGCGGACACTGAAGCTTTCTTT,CASSFQADTEAFF
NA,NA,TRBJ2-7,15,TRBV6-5,TGTGCCAGCAGTTACGTTGCGGGACAGAGCTACGAGCAGTACTTC,CASSYVAGQSYEQYF
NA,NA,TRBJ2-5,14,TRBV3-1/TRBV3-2,TGTGCCAGCAGCCACCGGGGACAACAAGAGACCCAGTACTTC,CASSHRGQQETQYF